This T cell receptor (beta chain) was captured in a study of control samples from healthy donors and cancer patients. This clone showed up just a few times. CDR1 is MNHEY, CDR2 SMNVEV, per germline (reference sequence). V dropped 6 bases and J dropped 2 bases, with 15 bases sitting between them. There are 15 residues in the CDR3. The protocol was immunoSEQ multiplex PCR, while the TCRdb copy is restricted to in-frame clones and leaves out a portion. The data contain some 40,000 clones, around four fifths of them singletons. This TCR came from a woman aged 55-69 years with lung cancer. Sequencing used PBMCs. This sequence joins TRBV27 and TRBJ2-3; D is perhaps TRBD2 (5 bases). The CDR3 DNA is TGTGCCAGCAGCCCCCGCAGCGGAACCACAGATACGCAGTATTTT. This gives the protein CASSPRSGTTDTQYF.